One and the same sample provided the 6 T cell receptor beta chains below, sequenced in a study of a mutant IDH1 vaccine in newly diagnosed glioma. Profiled with immunoSEQ multiplex PCR; TCRdb holds only in-frame clones, not every one. Here the sample spans over 35,000 clones, 91% being singletons. Antigens of these TCRs are unknown. Time point specified: week 5, during vaccination. It was 300 ug of mutant IDH1 20-mer peptide that made up each vaccine dose, given with topical imiquimod. The material was PBMCs, obtained from a glioma patient whose treatment included an IDH1 peptide vaccine. These receptors came from a man aged 50-59 years with glioma.

This chain uses TRBV11-3 with TRBJ1-1; the D is unclear. The germline CDR1 and CDR2 sequences are SGHNT and YENEEA. V was pared by 0 bases and J by 8 bases, with 10 bases between. CDR3 length: 13 amino acids. The CDR3 DNA follows: TGTGCCAGCAGCTTAGATAGAAGTGCCGAAGCTTTCTTT. The encoded protein is CASSLDRSAEAFF.

The chain has TRBV4-3 and TRBJ2-5; D may be TRBD2 (6 bases). This CDR3 has 18 residues. Trimming pared 4 bases from V and 4 bases from J, leaving 25 bases between. Per the germline V gene, CDR1 is LGHNA and CDR2 is YSLEER. CDR3: CASSPRRGWQGEGETQYF. Here the CDR3 DNA reads TGCGCCAGCAGCCCGAGGAGGGGTTGGCAGGGAGAGGGAGAGACCCAGTACTTC.

This clone was observed a handful of times. The gene calls are TRBV30 and TRBJ1-1; D is undetermined. CDR1 GTSNPN and CDR2 SVGIG come from the germline V gene (reference sequence). This CDR3 is built from 12 residues. V was pared by 5 bases and J by 7 bases, with 14 bases between. In DNA form, the CDR3 reads TGTGCCTGGGGATGGGCAGAGAATGAAGCTTTCTTT. As protein: CAWGWAENEAFF.

The chain links TRBV21-1 to TRBJ1-4. TRBV21-1 is described as a pseudogene. The CDR3 loop spans 16 amino acids. CDR3 amino acids: CASSKRGEGTNEKLFF. CDR3 DNA: TGTGCCAGCAGCAAGAGGGGAGAGGGAACTAATGAAAAACTGTTTTTT.

V is TRBV5-1 and J is TRBJ1-1; weak D call: TRBD1 (6 bases). The V end was cut by 0 bases, the J end by 5 bases, with 20 bases between. This CDR3 is built from 17 residues. Germline lookup yields CDR1 SGHRS and CDR2 YFSETQ. This CDR3 is CASSLALRGGPQTEAFF. The CDR3 nucleotides are TGCGCCAGCAGCTTGGCTTTGCGCGGGGGGCCTCAGACTGAAGCTTTCTTT.

The gene calls are TRBV6-1 and TRBJ2-2; 7 bases match TRBD2. Trimming removed 4 bases from V and 1 base from J; junction bases left unmatched: 3. This CDR3 contains 15 residues. Germline V CDR1 and CDR2: MNHNS, SASEGT. The CDR3 coding sequence is TGTGCCAGCAGTGCTAAGCGGGGGAACACCGGGGAGCTGTTTTTT. It translates to CASSAKRGNTGELFF.